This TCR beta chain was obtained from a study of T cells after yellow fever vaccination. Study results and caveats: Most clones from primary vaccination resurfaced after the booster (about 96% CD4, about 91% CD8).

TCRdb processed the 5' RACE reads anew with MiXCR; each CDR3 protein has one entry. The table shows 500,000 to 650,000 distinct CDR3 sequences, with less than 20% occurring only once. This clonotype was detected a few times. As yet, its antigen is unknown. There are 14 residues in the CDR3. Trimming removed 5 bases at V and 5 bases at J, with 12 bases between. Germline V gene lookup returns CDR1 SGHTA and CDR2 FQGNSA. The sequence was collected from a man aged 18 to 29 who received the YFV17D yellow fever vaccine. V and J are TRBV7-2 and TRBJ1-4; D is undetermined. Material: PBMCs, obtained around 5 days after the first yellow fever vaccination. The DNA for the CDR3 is TGTGCCAGCAGCAAGCGGGTAGGGAATGAAAAACTGTTTTTT. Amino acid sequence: CASSKRVGNEKLFF.